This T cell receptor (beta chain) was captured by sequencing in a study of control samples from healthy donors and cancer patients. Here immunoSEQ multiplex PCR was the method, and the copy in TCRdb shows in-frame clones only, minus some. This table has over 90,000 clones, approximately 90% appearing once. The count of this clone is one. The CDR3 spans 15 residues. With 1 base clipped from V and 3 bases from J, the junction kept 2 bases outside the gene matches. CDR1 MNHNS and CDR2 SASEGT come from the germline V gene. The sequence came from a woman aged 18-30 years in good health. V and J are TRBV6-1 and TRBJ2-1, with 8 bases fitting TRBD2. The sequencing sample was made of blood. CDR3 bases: TGTGCCAGCAGTGAAGAAAGCGGGGGCTACAATGAGCAGTTCTTC. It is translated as CASSEESGGYNEQFF.